This TCR beta chain derives from a study of T-cell reconstitution after alpha-beta-depleted transplantation in children. Preparation of the TCRbeta library used unique molecular identifiers. TCRdb independently ran MiXCR on the PCR reads; one entry per CDR3 protein. The sample holds 150,000 to 200,000 distinct CDR3 sequences; 6% to 7% are singletons and the top ten take 3%. This CDR3 comprises 14 residues. V lost 2 bases and J lost 4, with 8 bases in between. This clonotype has at least ten counts. The input for sequencing was PBMCs from the stem cell graft donor, taken from the stem cell graft. V is TRBV12-3 or TRBV12-4 and J is TRBJ2-2; D unresolved. This TCR was sampled from a human donor who donated a stem cell graft to a child with Wiskott-Aldrich syndrome. For the CDR3, the DNA is TGTGCCAGCAGTTTACTAGATCGCACCGGGGAGCTGTTTTTT. Protein: CASSLLDRTGELFF.